The entry that follows covers one TCR beta chain sequence. Its antigen remains unknown. In germline, CDR1 is SGHRS, CDR2 YFSETQ. This CDR3 comprises 15 residues. The V and J ends lost 4 bases and 6 bases, in that order; junction bases with no gene match: 9. This specimen belongs to a study of T cell responses to AZD1222 COVID-19 vaccine. Study results and limitations: Mostly white British, mostly female donors; authors suggested clonal diversity may be underestimated. The breadth and depth of Spike-specific TCRs increased once two AZD1222 doses had been given.

Assay: immunoSEQ multiplex PCR; the TCRdb copy retains only in-frame clones and omits some. This table holds under 110,000 clones, 90% found once. This clonotype originated in an adult in good health. V and J are TRBV5-1 and TRBJ1-4; TRBD1 agrees at 7 bases. The source material was peripheral blood, sampled on day 0 of AZD1222 vaccination. This CDR3 reads CASSPEQGSYEKLFF. The CDR3 DNA reads TGCGCCAGCAGCCCTGAACAGGGGTCGTATGAAAAACTGTTTTTT.